This entry lists 27 T cell receptor beta chains sequenced from one sample in a study of T-cell memory formation after mild COVID-19. TCRdb reprocessed the 5' RACE reads with MiXCR, giving one entry per CDR3 protein. The sample gives a few hundred thousand distinct CDR3 sequences, about 21% of which show up once; around 12% is in the top ten. Material for sequencing was PBMCs or a T cell subset sorted from them (not recorded which). These receptors all stem from an adult woman who had mild COVID-19 (a few samples of this study predate the infection). Cell type and time point are not known.

Only a few counts were recorded for this clonotype. The chain uses TRBV7-9 and TRBJ2-3; D tentatively reads TRBD1 or TRBD2 (6 bases each). The CDR3 totals 18 residues. Trimming pared 6 bases from V and 3 bases from J, leaving 25 bases between. CDR1 and CDR2 (germline): SEHNR, FQNEAQ (reference sequence). CDR3 nucleotides: TGTGCCAGCAGAGATTTCCGGAGGGGGATCGGTTGGACAGATACGCAGTATTTT. Its protein product is CASRDFRRGIGWTDTQYF.

The chain links TRBV19 to TRBJ2-2; unclear D gene. Germline-derived CDR1 and CDR2 are LNHDA and SQIVND (reference sequence). The CDR3 contains 14 residues. V was trimmed by 3 bases and J by 1 base, leaving 6 bases between them. CDR3 nucleotides: TGTGCCAGTAGTATTTCGCGGAACACCGGGGAGCTGTTTTTT. Its translation: CASSISRNTGELFF.

This chain joins TRBV7-8 and TRBJ1-2; 7 bases are a match to TRBD1. In germline, CDR1 is SGHVS, CDR2 FQNEAQ. Trimming cost V 1 base and J 3 bases; bases outside gene matches: 5. The CDR3 sequence is 15 residues long. The CDR3: CASSLGNDRDYGYTF. The CDR3 DNA is TGTGCCAGCAGCTTAGGGAACGACAGGGACTATGGCTACACCTTC.

The chain is built from TRBV28 and TRBJ2-1; 10 nucleotides line up with TRBD1. The V gene end was trimmed by 7 bases and the J gene end by 7 bases; junction bases not matched to a gene: 10. CDR1 is MDHEN, CDR2 SYDVKM, per germline. The CDR3 has 15 amino acids. CDR3 DNA: TGTGCCAGCAACTGGGGGACAGGGGTTATGAATGAGCAGTTCTTC. Residues: CASNWGTGVMNEQFF.

This clonotype was picked up a small number of times. The chain's CDR3 is CASKLTLSNEQYF. CDR3 bases: TGCGCCAGCAAGCTAACGCTCAGTAACGAGCAGTACTTC. The chain is built from TRBV5-1 and TRBJ2-7; D unclear. Germline CDR1 and CDR2: SGHRS and YFSETQ. Trimming left V 6 bases short and J 5 bases short, with 15 bases between. The CDR3 loop spans 13 amino acids.

This clonotype was counted at least ten times. The chain has TRBV2 and TRBJ2-3; D not resolved. CDR1 and CDR2 (germline): SNHLY, FYNNEI. Trimming removed 3 bases from V and 2 bases from J, with 6 bases in between. The CDR3 sequence is 13 residues long. The CDR3 DNA sequence: TGTGCCAGCAGTGATACCTACACAGATACGCAGTATTTT. This sequence encodes CASSDTYTDTQYF.

CDR3 coding DNA: TGCAGCGCCGAACAAGAGACCCAGTACTTC. Its translation: CSAEQETQYF. V gene TRBV29-1 combines with J gene TRBJ2-5; unclear D gene. CDR1 is SQVTM, CDR2 ANQGSEA, per germline. The germline V and J ends were trimmed by 7 bases and 2 bases, with 5 bases remaining between them. The CDR3 sequence is 10 residues long.

The sample holds a few counts of this clonotype. The CDR3 nucleotides read TGCGCCAGCAGCGGGGGACTAGCGGGAGGAGGCGCAGATACGCAGTATTTT. Its translation is CASSGGLAGGGADTQYF. The chain uses TRBV5-1 and TRBJ2-3; 15 bases line up with TRBD2. Germline lookup yields CDR1 SGHRS and CDR2 YFSETQ. The V gene end was trimmed by 4 bases and the J gene end by 4 bases; junction bases not matched to a gene: 7. CDR3 length: 17 residues.

In DNA, the CDR3 is TGTGCCAGCAGTTACTCACGGGGGTTCAATCAGCCCCAGCATTTT. Translating it yields CASSYSRGFNQPQHF. The J gene is TRBJ1-5, the V gene TRBV6-5; a weak D match, TRBD1 (5 bases). Germline assignment: CDR1 MNHEY and CDR2 SVGAGI. V gave up 0 bases and J gave up 3 bases, with 9 bases separating them. The CDR3 is 15 residues long.

Only a few counts were recorded for this clonotype. This chain links TRBV7-9 with TRBJ2-5; the D gene is possibly TRBD1 (5 bases). Germline V lookup: CDR1 SEHNR, CDR2 FQNEAQ (reference sequence). V shed 3 bases and J shed 1 base, with 12 bases lying between them. The CDR3 loop spans 15 amino acids. The CDR3 bases are TGTGCCAGCAGCTTCACAGGTTTACTCCAAGAGACCCAGTACTTC. Translation: CASSFTGLLQETQYF. Full variable domain (missing parts from reference TRBV7-9 and TRBJ2-5): DTGVSQNPRHKITKRGQNVTFRCDPISEHNRLYWYRQTLGQGPEFLTYFQNEAQLEKSRLLSDRFSAERPKGSFSTLEIQRTEQGDSAMYLCASSFTGLLQETQYFGPGTRLLVL.

This clonotype appeared a few times. The chain joins TRBV10-3 to TRBJ2-7; 7 nucleotides align to TRBD2. This CDR3 spans 16 amino acids. Germline CDR1 is ENHRY and CDR2 is SYGVKD. The ends lost 3 bases at V and 4 bases at J; junction bases unmatched: 12. The CDR3 spells CAISDHGTGGGYEQYF. As DNA, the CDR3 is TGTGCCATCAGTGACCACGGCACGGGAGGCGGGTACGAGCAGTACTTC.

This clonotype was detected a few times. The J gene is TRBJ1-1, the V gene TRBV29-1; D gene uncertain. This CDR3 spans 13 amino acids. Germline V gives CDR1 SQVTM, CDR2 ANQGSEA. Trimming shortened V by 2 bases and J by 1 base, and 8 bases separated the two germline ends. CDR3 loop: CSVERTENTEAFF. In DNA form, the CDR3 reads TGCAGCGTTGAACGGACGGAGAACACTGAAGCTTTCTTT.

This clonotype appeared many times. V and J are TRBV18 and TRBJ2-7, with 12 bases identical to TRBD1. With 6 bases clipped from V and 6 bases from J, the junction kept 6 bases outside the gene matches. The V gene's germline CDR1 is KGHSH and CDR2 LQKENI. This CDR3 is built from 14 residues. The CDR3 DNA follows: TGTGCCAGCTCTCCGGGACAGGGGGCGTCCGAGCAGTACTTC. Its translation is CASSPGQGASEQYF.

This chain connects TRBV12-3 or TRBV12-4 to TRBJ2-5; 11 bases are a match to TRBD2. V was pared by 3 bases and J by 5 bases, with 2 bases of the junction left unmatched. The CDR3 covers 14 residues. The CDR3 bases are TGTGCCAGCAGTTTGGCTAGCGGGGGGGAGACCCAGTACTTC. Its protein is CASSLASGGETQYF.

The V call is TRBV5-1, the J call TRBJ2-7; 7 bases are shared with TRBD1. The V segment lost 4 bases and the J segment 3 bases; nucleotides outside the gene matches: 7. The CDR3 is 14 residues long. Germline CDR1 and CDR2: SGHRS and YFSETQ. In nucleotides, the CDR3 is TGCGCCAGCAGCCCCCGCGCAGGGGGCTACGAGCAGTACTTC. Protein sequence: CASSPRAGGYEQYF.

The chain combines TRBV7-9 with TRBJ2-1, with D perhaps TRBD1 (6 bases). The germline CDR1 and CDR2 sequences are SEHNR and FQNEAQ (reference sequence). The CDR3 extends over 18 amino acids. V was shortened by 1 base and J by 2 bases, with 18 bases between the two germline ends. CDR3 bases: TGTGCCAGCAGCTTAGACGTCCTTCAGGGGTTTGCCTACAATGAGCAGTTCTTC. This translates into CASSLDVLQGFAYNEQFF.

CDR3 in DNA: TGCAGTGCTAGCCCCAGACAGCTGGGAAACACTGAAGCTTTCTTT. Protein: CSASPRQLGNTEAFF. The rearrangement uses TRBV20-1 and TRBJ1-1, with a possible D match to TRBD1 (5 bases). CDR3 length: 15 amino acids. Trimming took 3 bases from V and 2 from J, leaving 16 bases between them. Germline CDR1 and CDR2: DFQATT and SNEGSKA (reference sequence).

The J gene is TRBJ2-1, the V gene TRBV5-1, with no clear D. Germline V lookup: CDR1 SGHRS, CDR2 YFSETQ. V lost 5 bases and J lost 6, with 15 bases in between. The CDR3 runs to 14 residues. CDR3 sequence: CASSLNPGSNEQFF. Written as DNA, the CDR3 is TGCGCCAGCAGTCTTAACCCGGGCTCCAATGAGCAGTTCTTC. The full variable domain, completed using reference TRBV5-1 and TRBJ2-1, is KAGVTQTPRYLIKTRGQQVTLSCSPISGHRSVSWYQQTPGQGLQFLFEYFSETQRNKGNFPGRFSGRQFSNSRSEMNVSTLELGDSALYLCASSLNPGSNEQFFGPGTRLTVL.

This clonotype was seen a handful of times. The chain employs TRBV7-9 and TRBJ1-1; D remains ambiguous. Germline V gene data show CDR1 as SEHNR and CDR2 as FQNEAQ (reference sequence). The V and J ends lost 5 bases and 5 bases respectively, with 15 bases between them. This CDR3 region has 14 residues. The CDR3 DNA follows: TGTGCCAGCAGCAGGAGGGAACAAGGAACTGAAGCTTTCTTT. Residues: CASSRREQGTEAFF.

The chain employs TRBV19 and TRBJ2-1; 8 bases are shared with TRBD2. The germline V gene encodes CDR1 LNHDA and CDR2 SQIVND (reference sequence). The CDR3 spans 15 residues. V was pared by 8 bases and J by 8 bases, with 14 bases of the junction left unmatched. CDR3 region: CASEGGERETDEQFF. In DNA form, the CDR3 reads TGTGCCAGTGAAGGGGGGGAGCGGGAGACAGATGAGCAGTTCTTC.

This clonotype was seen a few times. The chain links TRBV2 to TRBJ2-7; D might be TRBD2 (6 bases). The ends were cut back, 5 bases at V and 1 base at J, with 24 bases in the middle. Germline CDR1 SNHLY, CDR2 FYNNEI. The CDR3 runs 18 residues. The DNA of the CDR3 is TGTGCCAGCAGTCACCCATCAATCCCTCAGGGAGGTTCCTACGAGCAGTACTTC. This codes for CASSHPSIPQGGSYEQYF.

This clonotype was recorded a few times. V usage is TRBV11-3 and J usage is TRBJ2-1; TRBD2 matches 12 bases. The J segment lost 6 bases and the V segment lost 4 bases, leaving 10 bases of the junction unmatched. The V gene's germline CDR1 is SGHNT and CDR2 YENEEA. This CDR3 is built from 17 residues. The CDR3 loop is CASSSGLAGLGGNEQFF. For the CDR3, the DNA is TGTGCCAGCAGCTCCGGACTAGCGGGACTCGGGGGCAATGAGCAGTTCTTC. Full variable domain (remainder filled in from reference TRBV11-3 and TRBJ2-1): EAGVVQSPRYKIIEKKQPVAFWCNPISGHNTLYWYLQNLGQGPELLIRYENEEAVDDSQLPKDRFSAERLKGVDSTLKIQPAELGDSAVYLCASSSGLAGLGGNEQFFGPGTRLTVL.

The gene calls are TRBV5-1 and TRBJ1-1; no clear D gene. The V gene's germline CDR1 is SGHRS and CDR2 YFSETQ. Trimming cost V 5 bases and J 4 bases, with 12 bases left between them. The CDR3 sequence is 13 residues long. CDR3 loop: CASRHPLSTEAFF. The CDR3 DNA reads TGCGCCAGCAGACACCCTTTAAGCACTGAAGCTTTCTTT.

This clonotype was counted only a few times. V and J are TRBV5-4 and TRBJ2-5; 12 bases are shared with TRBD2. CDR3 size: 15 residues. The ends lost 4 bases at V and 0 bases at J; junction bases unmatched: 1. Germline assignment: CDR1 SGHNT and CDR2 YYREEE (reference sequence). The CDR3 DNA follows: TGTGCCAGCAGCCCTAGCGGGGGGGACCAAGAGACCCAGTACTTC. Translated: CASSPSGGDQETQYF.

CDR3 nucleotide sequence: TGTGCCAGCAGTAAAGGGACTAGCGGGGGGGCTGGGGCCAACGTCCTGACTTTC. Translating gives CASSKGTSGGAGANVLTF. The J gene is TRBJ2-6, the V gene TRBV12-3 or TRBV12-4; 16 bases fit TRBD2. The trim removed 5 bases at V and 2 bases at J, leaving 3 bases unmatched. The CDR3 sequence is 18 residues long.

Only a few counts were recorded for this clonotype. V and J are TRBV7-6 and TRBJ2-5, with 14 bases identical to TRBD2. With 6 bases clipped from V and 4 bases from J, the junction kept 10 bases outside the gene matches. The CDR3 loop spans 17 amino acids. CDR1 is SGHVS and CDR2 is FNYEAQ in the germline V gene. The CDR3 region is CASRAGTSGRIGETQYF. CDR3 DNA: TGTGCCAGCAGGGCCGGGACTAGCGGGAGAATAGGAGAGACCCAGTACTTC.

V and J are TRBV27 and TRBJ1-5; the match to TRBD1 covers 8 bases. V gave up 6 bases and J gave up 6 bases; unmatched junction bases: 7. CDR1 and CDR2 from the germline V gene are MNHEY and SMNVEV (reference sequence). This CDR3 contains 14 residues. The CDR3 sequence is CASSPQGAAQPQHF. In DNA, the CDR3 is TGTGCCAGCAGCCCTCAGGGGGCGGCTCAGCCCCAGCATTTT.